The rows below give T cell receptor beta chains drawn from one sample of a study of T cell repertoires in cytomegalovirus infection. Their cognate antigens are unknown. TCRdb reprocessed the reads with MiXCR, giving one entry per CDR3 protein. The sample holds around 570,000 distinct CDR3 sequences; approximately 40% are singletons and the top ten take 48%. This sample comprised cultured PBMCs, obtained from culture after CMV antigen stimulation. The receptors derive from a human donor in good health (CMV status not recorded). Some clones in this sample may be carry-over from other donors' samples. Each CDR3 is given with its conserved first and last residue. A D gene is named only where the DNA matches it firmly. Clone sizes are given selectively: once, few, many, or a class where the clone is expanded.

>TRBJ1-5|13|few|TRBV6-5|NA
CASSYSSYQPQHF
TGTGCCAGCAGTTACTCGAGCTATCAGCCCCAGCATTTT
>TRBJ2-3|15|few|TRBV20-1|NA
CSASSPGARTDTQYF
TGCAGTGCCTCCTCTCCCGGGGCGAGAACAGATACGCAGTATTTT
>TRBJ2-1|15|few|TRBV7-2|NA
CASSLETPVYNEQFF
TGTGCCAGCAGCTTAGAGACTCCCGTCTACAATGAGCAGTTCTTC
>TRBJ2-3|13|NA|TRBV20-1|NA
CSAGGDHTDTQYF
TGCAGTGCTGGCGGGGACCACACAGATACGCAGTATTTT
>TRBJ2-7|14|few|TRBV7-9|TRBD2
CASSLYSGSDEQYF
TGTGCCAGCAGCCTCTATAGCGGGAGCGACGAGCAGTACTTC
>TRBJ2-3|17|NA|TRBV15|NA
CATSRPQGGESTDTQYF
TGTGCCACCAGCAGACCCCAAGGGGGAGAGAGCACAGATACGCAGTATTTT
>TRBJ1-4|17|few|TRBV4-2|NA
CASSLWRGAAEGTKLFF
TGTGCCAGCAGCCTGTGGAGGGGCGCCGCCGAGGGGACAAAACTGTTTTTT
>TRBJ1-1|15|NA|TRBV10-3|TRBD1
CAISRQGSENTEAFF
TGTGCCATCAGCCGACAGGGATCGGAGAACACTGAAGCTTTCTTT
>TRBJ1-1|13|NA|TRBV28|TRBD1
CASTGQGATEAFF
TGTGCCAGCACGGGACAGGGGGCCACTGAAGCTTTCTTT
>TRBJ2-3|17|many|TRBV7-2|TRBD2
CASSWPWGGRRTDTQYF
TGTGCCAGCAGCTGGCCTTGGGGCGGGAGGAGAACAGATACGCAGTATTTT
>TRBJ1-2|14|NA|TRBV7-2|NA
CASRQNRQVRGYTF
TGTGCCAGCAGACAAAACCGTCAAGTGCGCGGCTACACCTTC
>TRBJ1-1|15|NA|TRBV18|NA
CASSPNVLQGPEAFF
TGTGCCAGCTCACCAAACGTACTTCAGGGTCCTGAAGCTTTCTTT
>TRBJ1-2|12|NA|TRBV6-2/TRBV6-3|NA
CASSYGWDGYTF
TGTGCCAGCAGTTACGGCTGGGATGGCTACACCTTC
>TRBJ2-7|15|NA|TRBV11-2|NA
CASSRPRGPTYEQYF
TGTGCCAGCAGCAGGCCCCGAGGGCCTACCTACGAGCAGTACTTC
>TRBJ2-3|16|few|TRBV20-1|TRBD2
CSARGTSGFQGDTQYF
TGCAGTGCTAGGGGGACTAGCGGGTTCCAGGGAGATACGCAGTATTTT
>TRBJ2-1|18|NA|TRBV12-3/TRBV12-4|TRBD2
CASSLAQGLAVSLSEQFF
TGTGCCAGCAGTTTAGCGCAAGGCCTAGCGGTGAGTCTGAGCGAGCAGTTCTTC
>TRBJ1-2|14|few|TRBV7-2|TRBD1
CASSSQQGPYGYTF
TGTGCCAGCAGCTCACAACAGGGGCCCTATGGCTACACCTTC
>TRBJ2-1|17|few|TRBV2|NA
CASRPERRGLSYNEQFF
TGTGCCAGCAGGCCCGAGAGGAGGGGACTCTCCTACAATGAGCAGTTCTTC
>TRBJ2-1|14|NA|TRBV12-5|NA
CASSPGTLENEQFF
TGTGCTAGTTCTCCCGGGACCCTGGAAAATGAGCAGTTCTTC
>TRBJ2-2|15|few|TRBV7-8|NA
CASSKLVQVAGELFF
TGTGCCAGCAGCAAGCTGGTCCAAGTAGCCGGGGAGCTGTTTTTT
>TRBJ2-1|14|NA|TRBV11-2|NA
CASSLGPREAQQFF
TGTGCCAGCAGCTTAGGCCCACGAGAGGCTCAGCAGTTCTTC
>TRBJ1-4|15|NA|TRBV15|NA
CATSRTPRPTEKLFF
TGTGCCACCAGCAGAACTCCTAGGCCGACCGAAAAACTGTTTTTT
>TRBJ2-3|15|once|TRBV20-1|TRBD1
CSAYRRDRSTDTQYF
TGCAGTGCTTACCGACGGGACAGAAGCACAGATACGCAGTATTTT
>TRBJ2-2|17|NA|TRBV7-2|NA
CASSLVVSSHGTGELFF
TGTGCCAGCAGCTTAGTAGTGTCCAGCCACGGGACCGGGGAGCTGTTTTTT
>TRBJ1-6|16|few|TRBV6-6|NA
CASSPRGSSYNSPLHF
TGTGCCAGCAGTCCCCGGGGGTCCAGCTATAATTCACCCCTCCACTTT
>TRBJ1-3|15|once|TRBV11-2|NA
CASTPHTGKGNTIYF
TGTGCCAGCACCCCCCACACAGGGAAGGGAAACACCATATATTTT
>TRBJ1-5|12|NA|TRBV12-3/TRBV12-4|NA
CASSFFDAPQHF
TGTGCCAGCAGTTTTTTTGACGCGCCCCAGCATTTT